This TCR beta chain is from a study of control samples from healthy donors and cancer patients. The germline V gene has CDR1 MNHEY and CDR2 SVGAGI. V lost 3 bases, J lost 5 bases, and 8 bases lay in between. The CDR3 covers 13 residues. Using immunoSEQ multiplex PCR, the repertoire was profiled, and TCRdb retains in-frame clones only, with some absent. The data show about 130,000 clones, approximately 84% seen once. Sequencing was done on a sample of blood. The sequence derives from a man aged 18-30 years in good health. V usage is TRBV6-5 and J usage is TRBJ1-5; D call uncertain. The CDR3 loop reads CASSYVGDQPQHF. CDR3 sequence (DNA): TGTGCCAGCAGTTATGTCGGGGATCAGCCCCAGCATTTT.